One and the same sample provided the 22 T cell receptor beta chains below, sequenced in a study of blood T cell repertoires in COVID-19. Assay used: immunoSEQ multiplex PCR; TCRdb lists only in-frame clones, some missing. The sample has 150,000 to 200,000 clones, around four fifths seen once. The sample was peripheral blood. All receptors derive from a woman between 65 and 79 years old with COVID-19, enrolled during active disease.

The chain combines TRBV7-8 with TRBJ2-7; 7 bases align to TRBD1. Germline CDR1 and CDR2: SGHVS and FQNEAQ. This CDR3 spans 13 amino acids. J gave up 6 bases and V 3 bases, and 5 bases lay outside the gene matches. CDR3 bases: TGTGCCAGCAGCTTCGACAGGGTTTCCGAGCAGTACTTC. As protein: CASSFDRVSEQYF.

The DNA of the CDR3 is TGTGCCAGCAGCCGACAGCCTGGAAACACCATATATTTT. It specifies CASSRQPGNTIYF. V usage is TRBV7-3 and J usage is TRBJ1-3; weak D call: TRBD1 (5 bases). Germline V CDR1 and CDR2: SGHTA, FQGTGA. This CDR3 is built from 13 residues. Trimming stripped 5 bases from V and 2 bases from J, with 7 bases between.

The chain recombines TRBV6-5 with TRBJ2-2; no definite D call. CDR1 is MNHEY and CDR2 is SVGAGI in the germline V gene. The CDR3 covers 13 residues. Trimming removed 2 bases from V and 5 bases from J, with 6 bases in between. CDR3 loop: CASSYKRTGELFF. In DNA, the CDR3 is TGTGCCAGCAGTTACAAGAGGACCGGGGAGCTGTTTTTT.

The V and J genes are TRBV25-1 and TRBJ1-2, with D perhaps TRBD1 (6 bases). In germline, CDR1 is MGHDK, CDR2 SYGVNS. The CDR3 runs to 13 residues. Trimming took off 2 bases at V and 4 bases at J, with 8 bases between the two ends. DNA of the CDR3: TGTGCCAGCAGTGAAATAGGGGGCTATGGCTACACCTTC. It specifies CASSEIGGYGYTF.

The chain uses TRBV28 and TRBJ1-1; tentative D call: TRBD1 (5 bases). The V gene lost 3 bases and the J gene lost 5 bases, with 16 bases spanning the gap. CDR3 length equals 15 residues. The V gene's germline CDR1 is MDHEN and CDR2 SYDVKM. The CDR3 protein is CASSLKAGRRTEAFF. The CDR3 DNA reads as TGTGCCAGCAGTTTGAAGGCAGGGAGGAGAACTGAAGCTTTCTTT.

This clone was counted ten times or more. The V gene is TRBV6-5, the J gene TRBJ1-2, with D possibly being TRBD1 (5 bases). Looked up from germline, CDR1 is MNHEY and CDR2 is SVGAGI. The CDR3 has 12 amino acids. Trimming removed 7 bases at V and 8 bases at J, with 14 bases between. CDR3 residues: CASKQGDIGYTF. For the CDR3, the DNA is TGTGCCAGCAAGCAGGGTGACATAGGCTACACCTTC.

The gene calls are TRBV5-4 and TRBJ1-2; 8 bases map to TRBD1. This CDR3 has 15 amino acids. V shed 4 bases and J 3 bases; nucleotides not matched to a gene: 8. CDR1 SGHNT and CDR2 YYREEE come from the germline V gene (reference sequence). CDR3 DNA sequence: TGTGCCAGCAGCCTTCCGGGACAGGCTCACTATGGCTACACCTTC. Its protein is CASSLPGQAHYGYTF.

This clone occurred a few times. This chain connects TRBV2 to TRBJ1-4; D not resolved. In germline, CDR1 is SNHLY, CDR2 FYNNEI. Trimming left V 4 bases short and J 7 bases short, with 13 bases between. There are 14 residues in the CDR3. DNA of the CDR3: TGTGCCAGCAGTGGAAACCCAGGCCCTGAAAAACTGTTTTTT. Protein: CASSGNPGPEKLFF.

This chain joins TRBV3-1 (or the pseudogene TRBV3-2) and TRBJ1-3; TRBD1 matches 9 bases. CDR1 and CDR2 from the germline V gene are LGHDT and YNNKEL (reference sequence). J gave up 2 bases and V 5 bases, and 7 bases lay outside the gene matches. CDR3 size: 16 residues. CDR3 in DNA: TGTGCCAGCAGCTACGGGACAGGGCAGGCTGGAAACACCATATATTTT. Translated, it gives CASSYGTGQAGNTIYF.

This clone was picked up one time. The chain combines TRBV11-2 with TRBJ1-1; D might be TRBD1 (6 bases). The V gene's germline CDR1 is SGHAT and CDR2 FQNNGV. V lost 4 bases and J lost 0, with 9 bases in between. The CDR3 contains 14 residues. The CDR3 sequence: CASSSGVLNTEAFF. Here the CDR3 DNA reads TGTGCCAGCAGCTCAGGGGTTTTGAACACTGAAGCTTTCTTT.

The gene calls are TRBV24-1 and TRBJ2-7, with D tentatively TRBD2 (5 bases). Trimming took 5 bases from V and 4 from J, leaving 17 bases between them. CDR1 is KGHDR and CDR2 is SFDVKD in the germline V gene. The CDR3 spans 15 residues. The CDR3 loop is CATSGSTDGIYEQYF. The CDR3 bases are TGTGCCACCAGTGGTTCGACTGACGGGATATACGAGCAGTACTTC.

This chain uses TRBV28 with TRBJ2-1; 8 bases are a match to TRBD2. V lost 6 bases and J lost 6; bases outside the gene matches: 4. CDR3 length equals 13 residues. Germline assignment: CDR1 MDHEN and CDR2 SYDVKM. The CDR3 region is CASRLADRNEQFF. The CDR3 DNA reads as TGTGCCAGCAGACTAGCGGACCGCAATGAGCAGTTCTTC.

The chain joins TRBV28 to TRBJ2-1, with a weak D call TRBD2 (5 bases). Trimming took off 6 bases at V and 3 bases at J, with 15 bases between the two ends. The germline gives CDR1 MDHEN, CDR2 SYDVKM. The length of the CDR3 is 15 residues. CDR3 residues: CASSSLRAGYNEQFF. In DNA form, the CDR3 reads TGTGCCAGCAGCTCTTTGAGGGCGGGCTACAATGAGCAGTTCTTC. Combining the CDR3 with reference TRBV28 and TRBJ2-1 gives the whole variable domain DVKVTQSSRYLVKRTGEKVFLECVQDMDHENMFWYRQDPGLGLRLIYFSYDVKMKEKGDIPEGYSVSREKKERFSLILESASTNQTSMYLCASSSLRAGYNEQFFGPGTRLTVL.

This rearrangement joins TRBV2 to TRBJ1-1; maybe TRBD1 (5 bases). Trimming removed 6 bases from V and 2 bases from J, with 10 bases in between. Germline CDR1 is SNHLY and CDR2 is FYNNEI. This CDR3 has 13 residues. In DNA, the CDR3 is TGTGCCAGCAGGCTCGACAGTAACACTGAAGCTTTCTTT. Its translation: CASRLDSNTEAFF.

This chain links TRBV6-4 with TRBJ2-1; D uncertain. The V and J ends lost 3 bases and 3 bases respectively, with 12 bases between them. CDR1 is MRHNA, CDR2 SNTAGT, per germline. The CDR3 spans 15 residues. The CDR3 loop is CASSEVADDYNEQFF. The CDR3 nucleotides read TGTGCCAGCAGTGAAGTCGCGGATGACTACAATGAGCAGTTCTTC.

CDR3 amino acids: CASSIQGLAGAREQYF. CDR3 nucleotide sequence: TGCGCCAGCAGCATACAAGGACTAGCGGGAGCTAGGGAGCAGTACTTC. This chain uses TRBV5-1 with TRBJ2-7, with 13 bases fitting TRBD2. The CDR3 length is 16 residues. The trim removed 4 bases at V and 7 bases at J, leaving 11 bases unmatched. Germline V lookup: CDR1 SGHRS, CDR2 YFSETQ.

The rearrangement joins TRBV6-5 to TRBJ1-6; possible D gene TRBD1, 6 bases. This CDR3 is 13 amino acids long. Germline CDR1 reads MNHEY; CDR2 reads SVGAGI. V was trimmed by 6 bases and J by 12 bases, leaving 15 bases between them. DNA of the CDR3: TGTGCCAGCAGGGCCCGGGGGGCTAGACCCCTCCACTTT. As protein: CASRARGARPLHF.

The chain has TRBV9 and TRBJ1-2; perhaps TRBD1 as D (5 bases). The CDR3 contains 13 residues. Looked up from germline, CDR1 is SGDLS and CDR2 is YYNGEE. The V and J ends lost 4 bases and 4 bases respectively, with 11 bases between them. Here the CDR3 reads CASSSREGYGYTF. The CDR3 DNA follows: TGTGCCAGCAGCAGCAGGGAGGGCTATGGCTACACCTTC.

The chain links TRBV5-1 to TRBJ2-7, with 13 nucleotides matching TRBD2. The CDR3 has 16 residues. CDR1 and CDR2 from the germline V gene are SGHRS and YFSETQ. Unmatched junction bases numbered 11, after V lost 4 bases and J lost 7 bases. The CDR3 is CASSPGLAGPTGEQYF. The CDR3 bases are TGCGCCAGCAGCCCGGGACTAGCGGGACCCACGGGAGAGCAGTACTTC.

The rearrangement uses TRBV6-5 and TRBJ2-7, with a tentative D call TRBD1 (6 bases). V was trimmed by 6 bases and J by 1 base, leaving 13 bases between them. The V gene's germline CDR1 is MNHEY and CDR2 SVGAGI. The CDR3 spans 14 residues. CDR3 in amino acids: CASRQGKGSYEQYF. DNA for the CDR3: TGTGCCAGCAGACAGGGAAAAGGATCCTACGAGCAGTACTTC.

The chain joins TRBV2 to TRBJ2-1; 16 bases are a match to TRBD2. V was pared by 8 bases and J by 5 bases, with 3 bases of the junction left unmatched. Germline lookup yields CDR1 SNHLY and CDR2 FYNNEI. The CDR3 loop spans 15 amino acids. CDR3 coding DNA: TGTGCCAGCTGGGGACTAGCGGGGGGGAACAATGAGCAGTTCTTC. Amino acids: CASWGLAGGNNEQFF.

V gene TRBV12-5 combines with J gene TRBJ1-1, with D tentatively TRBD1 (5 bases). This CDR3 is built from 16 residues. V lost 3 bases to trimming and J lost 1 base, with 15 bases between them. CDR1 is LGHNT and CDR2 is FRNRAP in the germline V gene. The CDR3 DNA sequence: TGTGCTAGTGGTTTACGGGTAAGGGGTCCGAACACTGAAGCTTTCTTT. It yields the protein CASGLRVRGPNTEAFF. The full variable domain, its missing parts supplied by reference TRBV12-5 and TRBJ1-1, is DARVTQTPRHKVTEMGQEVTMRCQPILGHNTVFWYRQTMMQGLELLAYFRNRAPLDDSGMPKDRFSAEMPDATLATLKIQPSEPRDSAVYFCASGLRVRGPNTEAFFGQGTRLTVV.